Presented here are 4 T cell receptor beta chains from one specimen sequenced in a study of control samples from healthy donors and cancer patients. Clones were sequenced by immunoSEQ multiplex PCR, and TCRdb holds only the in-frame ones, with some missing. This repertoire shows around 100,000 clones, 88% found once; its top ten account for approximately 15%. Sequenced sample: blood. These receptors were obtained from an older woman in good health.

V gene TRBV6-6 combines with J gene TRBJ2-2, with 7 bases aligning to TRBD1. The CDR3 contains 13 residues. With 5 bases clipped from V and 6 bases from J, the junction kept 3 bases outside the gene matches. Germline V gene sequence: CDR1 MNHNY, CDR2 SVGAGI (reference sequence). The CDR3, as DNA: TGTGCCAGCAGTCCAGGACAGGCCGGGGAGCTGTTTTTT. This sequence encodes CASSPGQAGELFF.

V usage is TRBV10-3 and J usage is TRBJ1-1; D is unresolved. The CDR3 loop spans 14 amino acids. Germline assignment: CDR1 ENHRY and CDR2 SYGVKD. Trimming took off 2 bases at V and 3 bases at J, with 10 bases between the two ends. The CDR3 here is CAISERGRDTEAFF. The DNA for the CDR3 is TGTGCCATCAGTGAGAGAGGGAGGGACACTGAAGCTTTCTTT.

This chain connects TRBV3-1 (or the pseudogene TRBV3-2) to TRBJ1-2; D gene uncertain. V lost 0 bases, J lost 4 bases, and 9 bases lay in between. CDR1 is LGHDT and CDR2 is YNNKEL in the germline V gene (reference sequence). The CDR3 sequence is 14 residues long. The CDR3 DNA sequence: TGTGCCAGCAGCCAAGAGAGTCTGCCCTATGGCTACACCTTC. It is translated as CASSQESLPYGYTF.

V and J are TRBV19 and TRBJ2-1; possible D gene TRBD1, 6 bases. CDR3 length: 15 amino acids. Per the germline V gene, CDR1 is LNHDA and CDR2 is SQIVND (reference sequence). Trimming left V 5 bases short and J 3 bases short, with 14 bases between. The CDR3 loop is CASSGGHNFYNEQFF. CDR3 nucleotides: TGTGCCAGTAGTGGGGGCCATAACTTCTACAATGAGCAGTTCTTC.